This T cell receptor (beta chain) was obtained from a study of beta chain features in type 1 diabetes. The CDR3 extends over 16 amino acids. CDR1 SGHAT and CDR2 FQNNGV come from the germline V gene. V gave up 4 bases and J gave up 5 bases, with 18 bases separating them. The entirety of the isolated RNA underwent reverse transcription, so expressed TCRB transcripts were sequenced. The method was immunoSEQ multiplex PCR; TCRdb's version includes in-frame clones alone and lacks a portion of them. The data hold some 900,000 clones, with roughly 15% observed a single time. This chain uses TRBV11-2 with TRBJ2-1; no firm D call. The origin of this receptor is a woman under 30 in good health. Material for sequencing was naive CD4+ T cells from blood. The CDR3 coding sequence is TGTGCCAGCAGCTCCAGGACCCCTACCATGGACAATGAGCAGTTCTTC. As protein: CASSSRTPTMDNEQFF.